The clone carrying this T cell receptor beta chain was recorded a few times. Antigen: not known. TCR cDNA was made by 5'RACE template switching, adding a universal primer site and UMIs. TCRdb fed the 5' RACE reads into MiXCR, producing one record per CDR3 protein. The data show 250,000 to 350,000 distinct CDR3 sequences, 6.8% seen once. This entry comes from a study of T cells after yellow fever vaccination. Whole-study findings and limits: Repertoires sorted by FACS could include abundant clonotypes that are contaminants from the bulk population.

The CDR3 has 10 residues. Germline V gives CDR1 SGDLS, CDR2 YYNGEE. The sequencing used PBMCs, collected roughly seven weeks after the first yellow fever vaccination. The receptor was isolated from a man aged 18 to 30 who received the YFV17D yellow fever vaccine. J is TRBJ2-7 and V is TRBV9; D unresolved. The CDR3: CASSEGPLHV. The CDR3 coding sequence is TGTGCCAGCAGCGAGGGCCCCCTCCACGTC.